The entry that follows covers one T cell receptor (beta chain) sequence. The PCR had 60 Vbeta and 13 Jbeta primers. Authors' processing steps: In a later analysis, the count reached about 80 million unique TCR beta chains, with roughly 9.9 million shared. TCRdb keeps only in-frame clones here, not all; method: immunoSEQ multiplex PCR. The V and J calls and clone size come from that table; D and trimming were worked out from the DNA. The data show 40,000 or so clones, 70% to 80% seen once. From germline, CDR1 is SGHAT and CDR2 FQNNGV. The V gene lost 5 bases and the J gene lost 0 bases, with 14 bases spanning the gap. The CDR3 is made up of 15 amino acids. The sample originates from a study of cytomegalovirus exposure and HLA in healthy donors. Looking at the study overall: The roughly 120 million unique TCR beta sequences, from around 200 million T cells, were found by an earlier analysis.

The clonotype comes from a woman in her 30s in good health and CMV-seropositive. The material sequenced was PBMCs. This chain links TRBV11-2 with TRBJ2-7; no clear D. The CDR3 DNA reads as TGTGCCAGCAGCCAGAGGCAGCAAACCTCCTACGAGCAGTACTTC. It is translated as CASSQRQQTSYEQYF.